Below, 25 T cell receptor beta chains from the same sample are listed, as sequenced in a study of identifying expanded T cells in peripheral blood. Data came from immunoSEQ multiplex PCR; TCRdb stores just in-frame clones and leaves some out. The sample lists some 78,000 clones; 84% were seen once. The sample was blood. The receptors were gathered from a person aged 18 to 70 in good health.

The sample holds a few counts of this clone. J is TRBJ1-1 and V is TRBV28; 8 bases map to TRBD1. The CDR3 sequence is 16 residues long. V was pared by 4 bases and J by 5 bases, with 12 bases of the junction left unmatched. The germline CDR1 and CDR2 sequences are MDHEN and SYDVKM. CDR3 in DNA: TGTGCCAGCAGTTACCCCCTCGGACAGGGTGGGACTGAAGCTTTCTTT. Amino acids: CASSYPLGQGGTEAFF.

J is TRBJ1-5 and V is TRBV18; 9 bases fit TRBD1. CDR1 KGHSH and CDR2 LQKENI come from the germline V gene. The CDR3 length is 15 residues. Losses at the gene ends were 4 bases for V and 2 bases for J; bases not matched to a gene: 3. CDR3 residues: CASSLDRGGNQPQHF. Here the CDR3 DNA reads TGTGCCAGCTCACTGGACAGGGGTGGCAATCAGCCCCAGCATTTT.

The chain joins TRBV7-9 to TRBJ2-1, with 11 bases that match TRBD2. Trimming at V came to 5 bases and at J to 5 bases, leaving 17 bases not matched to a gene. Germline V gives CDR1 SEHNR, CDR2 FQNEAQ (reference sequence). The CDR3 has 19 residues. CDR3 residues: CASSGREGLAGGTNNEQFF. Here the CDR3 DNA reads TGTGCCAGCAGCGGGAGGGAAGGGCTAGCGGGAGGAACAAACAATGAGCAGTTCTTC.

The chain combines TRBV7-6 with TRBJ1-5; D gene uncertain. CDR3 length equals 13 residues. V was cut by 5 bases and J by 5 bases, with 10 bases left in between. Germline V gives CDR1 SGHVS, CDR2 FNYEAQ. The CDR3 DNA follows: TGTGCCAGCAGCCCAAGTAGTGATCAGCCCCAGCATTTT. It translates to CASSPSSDQPQHF.

V usage is TRBV5-1 and J usage is TRBJ2-1, with 13 bases that match TRBD2. This CDR3 is 16 amino acids long. Trimming cost V 0 bases and J 9 bases; bases outside gene matches: 6. CDR1 is SGHRS and CDR2 is YFSETQ in the germline V gene. The CDR3 here is CASSLETSGRAFEQFF. CDR3 nucleotide sequence: TGCGCCAGCAGCTTGGAAACTAGCGGGAGGGCCTTTGAGCAGTTCTTC. The full variable domain, with the rest looked up from reference TRBV5-1 and TRBJ2-1, is KAGVTQTPRYLIKTRGQQVTLSCSPISGHRSVSWYQQTPGQGLQFLFEYFSETQRNKGNFPGRFSGRQFSNSRSEMNVSTLELGDSALYLCASSLETSGRAFEQFFGPGTRLTVL.

This clone was seen a handful of times. CDR3 coding DNA: TGTGCCAGTAGTCCCTGGCCGGGAGGAGGGCTAGAAGCTTTCTTT. The encoded protein is CASSPWPGGGLEAFF. The chain couples TRBV19 to TRBJ1-1, with D unresolved. This CDR3 is 15 amino acids long. V was clipped by 5 bases and J by 8 bases, with 21 bases between them. Germline V gives CDR1 LNHDA, CDR2 SQIVND (reference sequence).

This clone was found a few times. This sequence joins TRBV29-1 and TRBJ1-2, with D uncertain. This CDR3 spans 13 amino acids. V lost 4 bases to trimming and J lost 4 bases, with 13 bases between them. Germline V lookup: CDR1 SQVTM, CDR2 ANQGSEA. The CDR3 protein is CSVGIQAGYGYTF. DNA of the CDR3: TGCAGCGTTGGTATCCAGGCCGGCTATGGCTACACCTTC.

The CDR3 reads CASSFLWGREQFF. In DNA form, the CDR3 reads TGTGCCAGCAGCTTCTTATGGGGCAGGGAGCAGTTCTTC. This chain uses TRBV7-2 with TRBJ2-1, with a possible D match to TRBD1 (5 bases). Germline V gene lookup returns CDR1 SGHTA and CDR2 FQGNSA. The CDR3 extends over 13 amino acids. The germline V and J ends were trimmed by 3 bases and 10 bases, with 13 bases remaining between them.

This clone was seen a single time. The V gene is TRBV6-6, the J gene TRBJ1-3, with D tentatively TRBD1 (5 bases). Trimming stripped 6 bases from V and 1 base from J, with 10 bases between. In germline, CDR1 is MNHNY, CDR2 SVGAGI (reference sequence). The CDR3 is made up of 14 amino acids. This CDR3 is CASRLKGSGNTIYF. CDR3 coding DNA: TGTGCCAGCAGACTTAAGGGGTCTGGAAACACCATATATTTT.

The gene calls are TRBV30 and TRBJ2-7; a possible D gene is TRBD2 (7 bases). CDR1 is GTSNPN and CDR2 is SVGIG in the germline V gene (reference sequence). The CDR3 consists of 11 residues. Between the trimmed V and J ends, which lost 7 bases and 7 bases, there was a span of 14 bases. The DNA of the CDR3 is TGTGCCTTTGCGAGGGGGGGGGAGCAGTACTTC. This encodes CAFARGGEQYF. The variable domain in full, completed from reference TRBV30 and TRBJ2-7, reads SQTIHQWPATLVQPVGSPLSLECTVEGTSNPNLYWYRQAAGRGLQLLFYSVGIGQISSEVPQNLSASRPQDRQFILSSKKLLLSDSGFYLCAFARGGEQYFGPGTRLTVT.

The rearrangement uses TRBV30 and TRBJ1-1, with 7 bases aligning to TRBD1. With V trimmed by 0 bases and J by 5 bases, 15 bases remained unmatched. The CDR3 loop spans 17 amino acids. Germline V gives CDR1 GTSNPN, CDR2 SVGIG (reference sequence). CDR3 amino acids: CAWSVRGTVGRRTEAFF. As DNA, the CDR3 is TGTGCCTGGAGTGTTCGGGGGACAGTAGGCCGGAGGACTGAAGCTTTCTTT. Based on the CDR3 plus reference TRBV30 and TRBJ1-1, the full variable domain is SQTIHQWPATLVQPVGSPLSLECTVEGTSNPNLYWYRQAAGRGLQLLFYSVGIGQISSEVPQNLSASRPQDRQFILSSKKLLLSDSGFYLCAWSVRGTVGRRTEAFFGQGTRLTVV.

The rearrangement uses TRBV28 and TRBJ2-3; 14 positions agree with TRBD2. This CDR3 region has 14 residues. Germline loops: CDR1 MDHEN, CDR2 SYDVKM. Germline trimming cut 10 bases from V and 6 bases from J; bases unmatched to any gene: 6. Here the CDR3 DNA reads TGTGCCACCCTAGGGACTAGCGGGAGTGATACGCAGTATTTT. It codes for CATLGTSGSDTQYF. Together with reference TRBV28 and TRBJ2-3, the CDR3 gives the full variable domain: DVKVTQSSRYLVKRTGEKVFLECVQDMDHENMFWYRQDPGLGLRLIYFSYDVKMKEKGDIPEGYSVSREKKERFSLILESASTNQTSMYLCATLGTSGSDTQYFGPGTRLTVL.

This clone was seen just once. This chain joins TRBV13 and TRBJ2-7; 11 bases are shared with TRBD2. The ends lost 5 bases at V and 3 bases at J; junction bases unmatched: 9. CDR1 is PRHDT, CDR2 FYEKMQ, per germline (reference sequence). The CDR3 spans 16 residues. The CDR3 DNA follows: TGTGCCAGCAGCACCCAACTAGCGGGAGCCGACTACGAGCAGTACTTC. This codes for CASSTQLAGADYEQYF. Combining the CDR3 with reference TRBV13 and TRBJ2-7 gives the whole variable domain AAGVIQSPRHLIKEKRETATLKCYPIPRHDTVYWYQQGPGQDPQFLISFYEKMQSDKGSIPDRFSAQQFSDYHSELNMSSLELGDSALYFCASSTQLAGADYEQYFGPGTRLTVT.

The rearrangement uses TRBV5-4 and TRBJ2-3; a weak D match, TRBD1 (5 bases). The germline gives CDR1 SGHNT, CDR2 YYREEE (reference sequence). This CDR3 region has 16 residues. V was pared by 3 bases and J by 0 bases, with 14 bases between. The CDR3 loop reads CASSSPRVRSTDTQYF. The CDR3 DNA follows: TGTGCCAGCAGCTCCCCCAGGGTACGGAGCACAGATACGCAGTATTTT.

This clone has a single count. The chain carries TRBV19 and TRBJ2-7, with D perhaps TRBD2 (6 bases). This CDR3 has 15 amino acids. The V and J ends lost 1 base and 3 bases respectively, with 13 bases between them. Germline V gives CDR1 LNHDA, CDR2 SQIVND (reference sequence). The CDR3 loop is CASSIVVGGNYEQYF. CDR3 in DNA: TGTGCCAGTAGTATAGTCGTCGGGGGTAACTACGAGCAGTACTTC.

The J gene is TRBJ2-3, the V gene TRBV11-2, with 12 bases fitting TRBD2. This CDR3 contains 20 residues. Trimming removed 0 bases from V and 0 bases from J; junction bases left unmatched: 10. The germline V gene has CDR1 SGHAT and CDR2 FQNNGV. The CDR3 DNA reads TGTGCCAGCAGCTTAGACGGTCCTAGCGGGAGGGCCGAGAGCACAGATACGCAGTATTTT. Its protein is CASSLDGPSGRAESTDTQYF.

V is TRBV7-3 and J is TRBJ2-3; possibly TRBD2 for D (6 bases). Trimming removed 0 bases at V and 3 bases at J, with 7 bases between. This CDR3 has 14 amino acids. Germline CDR1 is SGHTA and CDR2 is FQGTGA. CDR3 protein: CASSLTGRTDTQYF. DNA for the CDR3: TGTGCCAGCAGCTTAACAGGGAGGACAGATACGCAGTATTTT. The complete variable domain, with remaining parts taken from reference TRBV7-3 and TRBJ2-3, reads GAGVSQTPSNKVTEKGKYVELRCDPISGHTALYWYRQSLGQGPEFLIYFQGTGAADDSGLPNDRFFAVRPEGSVSTLKIQRTERGDSAVYLCASSLTGRTDTQYFGPGTRLTVL.

The chain carries TRBV10-3 and TRBJ2-7; D is undetermined. Trimming removed 0 bases at V and 5 bases at J, with 17 bases between. The length of the CDR3 is 16 residues. The germline CDR1 and CDR2 sequences are ENHRY and SYGVKD. This chain's CDR3 is CAISESSVRFGDEQYF. CDR3 in DNA: TGTGCCATCAGTGAGTCGAGTGTCCGATTCGGCGACGAGCAGTACTTC.

The rearrangement uses TRBV11-3 and TRBJ2-1, with 9 bases fitting TRBD1. Unmatched junction bases numbered 4, after V lost 1 base and J lost 6 bases. Germline CDR1 and CDR2: SGHNT and YENEEA. The CDR3 has 15 residues. The CDR3 here is CASSLGQGEFNEQFF. For the CDR3, the DNA is TGTGCCAGCAGCTTAGGACAGGGGGAATTCAATGAGCAGTTCTTC.

This clone was seen once. This rearrangement joins TRBV2 to TRBJ2-3; 8 bases are shared with TRBD2. This CDR3 spans 14 amino acids. Germline CDR1 and CDR2: SNHLY and FYNNEI. The trim removed 9 bases at V and 0 bases at J, leaving 5 bases unmatched. The CDR3 reads CARELAVSTDTQYF. The CDR3 bases are TGTGCCAGAGAACTAGCGGTCAGCACAGATACGCAGTATTTT.

The chain has TRBV19 and TRBJ1-5; 8 nucleotides line up with TRBD1. The germline V gene has CDR1 LNHDA and CDR2 SQIVND (reference sequence). The junction had 9 bases not matched to a gene; V was cut back by 5 bases and J by 6 bases. This CDR3 comprises 15 residues. Here the CDR3 reads CASSLLTGGPQPQHF. DNA of the CDR3: TGTGCCAGTAGTCTCCTCACAGGGGGACCTCAGCCCCAGCATTTT.

This clone was seen just once. The chain combines TRBV30 with TRBJ2-6; D unresolved. From germline, CDR1 is GTSNPN and CDR2 SVGIG (reference sequence). The CDR3 is 14 residues long. The germline V and J ends were trimmed by 0 bases and 4 bases, with 7 bases remaining between them. This CDR3 reads CAWSVPSGANVLTF. The CDR3 DNA follows: TGTGCCTGGAGTGTCCCTTCGGGGGCCAACGTCCTGACTTTC. Full variable domain (outside the CDR3, taken from reference TRBV30 and TRBJ2-6): SQTIHQWPATLVQPVGSPLSLECTVEGTSNPNLYWYRQAAGRGLQLLFYSVGIGQISSEVPQNLSASRPQDRQFILSSKKLLLSDSGFYLCAWSVPSGANVLTFGAGSRLTVL.

This rearrangement joins TRBV6-1 to TRBJ1-1; no reliable D call. Germline CDR1 reads MNHNS; CDR2 reads SASEGT. There are 13 residues in the CDR3. Trimming cost V 2 bases and J 1 base, with 5 bases left between them. CDR3 region: CASSEQANTEAFF. Written as DNA, the CDR3 is TGTGCCAGCAGTGAACAGGCGAACACTGAAGCTTTCTTT.

The V gene is TRBV7-9, the J gene TRBJ2-5; a weak D match, TRBD1 (6 bases). This CDR3 comprises 15 residues. Germline loops: CDR1 SEHNR, CDR2 FQNEAQ (reference sequence). The germline V and J ends were trimmed by 7 bases and 1 base, with 16 bases remaining between them. The CDR3 DNA follows: TGTGCCAGCACCGAGGGTCAGGGGATCCAAGAGACCCAGTACTTC. It specifies CASTEGQGIQETQYF. The whole variable domain, filled in from reference TRBV7-9 and TRBJ2-5, reads DTGVSQNPRHKITKRGQNVTFRCDPISEHNRLYWYRQTLGQGPEFLTYFQNEAQLEKSRLLSDRFSAERPKGSFSTLEIQRTEQGDSAMYLCASTEGQGIQETQYFGPGTRLLVL.

V and J are TRBV19 and TRBJ2-5; a possible D gene is TRBD2 (5 bases). The CDR3 has 19 amino acids. V lost 7 bases to trimming and J lost 0 bases, with 27 bases between them. Germline CDR1 reads LNHDA; CDR2 reads SQIVND (reference sequence). The CDR3 sequence: CASTLKDFSEGTYQETQYF. The CDR3 nucleotides read TGTGCCAGTACCTTAAAGGACTTCTCCGAGGGTACTTACCAAGAGACCCAGTACTTC.